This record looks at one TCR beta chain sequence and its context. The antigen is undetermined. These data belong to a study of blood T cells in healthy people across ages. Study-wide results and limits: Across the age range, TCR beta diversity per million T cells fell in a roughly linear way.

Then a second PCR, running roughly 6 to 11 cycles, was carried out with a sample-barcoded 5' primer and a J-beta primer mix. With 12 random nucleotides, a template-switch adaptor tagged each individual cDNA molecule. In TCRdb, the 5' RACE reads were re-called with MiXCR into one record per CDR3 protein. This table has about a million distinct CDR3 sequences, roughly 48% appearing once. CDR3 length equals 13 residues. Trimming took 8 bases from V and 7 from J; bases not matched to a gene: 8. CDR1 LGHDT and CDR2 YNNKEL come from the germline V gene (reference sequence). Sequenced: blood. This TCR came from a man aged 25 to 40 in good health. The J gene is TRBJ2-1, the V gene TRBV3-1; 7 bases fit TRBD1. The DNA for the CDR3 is TGTGCCAGCGCCACAGGGGATCCAAATGAGCAGTTCTTC. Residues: CASATGDPNEQFF.